The 28 T cell receptor beta chains listed next were all sequenced from one sample in a study of blood T cell repertoires in COVID-19. Assay: immunoSEQ multiplex PCR; the TCRdb copy retains only in-frame clones and omits some. The sample holds about 180,000 clones, 86% seen once. Source material: peripheral blood. Receptors originate from a man between 65 and 85 years old with active or convalescent COVID-19.

The chain employs TRBV7-2 and TRBJ2-5; tentatively, D is TRBD2 (5 bases). The V and J ends lost 0 bases and 4 bases respectively, with 9 bases between them. The germline gives CDR1 SGHTA, CDR2 FQGNSA. The CDR3 has 14 amino acids. This CDR3 is CASSLAGAGETQYF. DNA of the CDR3: TGTGCCAGCAGCTTAGCGGGAGCAGGAGAGACCCAGTACTTC. Supplemented by reference TRBV7-2 and TRBJ2-5, the full variable domain reads GAGVSQSPSNKVTEKGKDVELRCDPISGHTALYWYRQSLGQGLEFLIYFQGNSAPDKSGLPSDRFSAERTGGSVSTLTIQRTQQEDSAVYLCASSLAGAGETQYFGPGTRLLVL.

The chain employs TRBV11-2 and TRBJ1-2; TRBD1 matches 8 bases. Germline trimming cut 2 bases from V and 8 bases from J; bases unmatched to any gene: 7. The CDR3 has 14 amino acids. Per the germline V gene, CDR1 is SGHAT and CDR2 is FQNNGV. This CDR3 is CASSLFPDRAGYTF. CDR3 sequence (DNA): TGTGCCAGCAGCTTATTTCCGGACAGGGCAGGCTACACCTTC.

This clone was seen just once. The chain's CDR3 is CSGGGRGTEAFF. The DNA for the CDR3 is TGCAGCGGGGGAGGCAGGGGGACTGAAGCTTTCTTT. The V gene is TRBV29-1, the J gene TRBJ1-1; 7 nucleotides line up with TRBD1. CDR1 and CDR2 from the germline V gene are SQVTM and ANQGSEA. This CDR3 is built from 12 residues. The trim removed 7 bases at V and 5 bases at J, leaving 7 bases unmatched.

This rearrangement joins TRBV3-1 (or the pseudogene TRBV3-2) to TRBJ1-2; D gene ambiguous. In germline, CDR1 is LGHDT, CDR2 YNNKEL (reference sequence). The CDR3 contains 14 residues. Trimming cost V 1 base and J 8 bases, with 14 bases left between them. CDR3 nucleotides: TGTGCCAGCAGCCAAGTTAACGGTGCGGTCGGCTACACCTTC. Translation gives CASSQVNGAVGYTF.

The chain has TRBV7-6 and TRBJ2-7, with 7 bases lining up with TRBD2. CDR1 is SGHVS, CDR2 FNYEAQ, per germline. This CDR3 has 13 amino acids. The ends lost 1 base at V and 9 bases at J; junction bases unmatched: 6. CDR3 region: CASSLEGGSGQYF. CDR3 in DNA: TGTGCCAGCAGCTTAGAGGGCGGGAGTGGGCAGTACTTC.

The chain joins TRBV29-1 to TRBJ2-7; perhaps TRBD1 as D (7 bases). Germline-derived CDR1 and CDR2 are SQVTM and ANQGSEA. This CDR3 region has 12 residues. Between the trimmed V and J ends, which lost 6 bases and 7 bases, there was a span of 16 bases. The CDR3 bases are TGCAGCGTCGACAGGGACTCGGGGGAGCAGTACTTC. Translated: CSVDRDSGEQYF.

The rearrangement links TRBV5-1 to TRBJ1-3; no clear D gene. The CDR3 contains 13 residues. In germline, CDR1 is SGHRS, CDR2 YFSETQ. V was pared by 0 bases and J by 4 bases, with 5 bases between. The CDR3 loop reads CASSLELGNTIYF. Here the CDR3 DNA reads TGCGCCAGCAGCTTGGAACTCGGAAACACCATATATTTT.

The genes are TRBV15 and TRBJ2-5; D is perhaps TRBD2 (6 bases). V gave up 6 bases and J gave up 0 bases, with 11 bases separating them. Germline-derived CDR1 and CDR2 are LNHNV and YYDKDF (reference sequence). The CDR3 is made up of 14 amino acids. In DNA form, the CDR3 reads TGTGCCACCAGACTCGGGACTTACCAAGAGACCCAGTACTTC. Translating it yields CATRLGTYQETQYF.

V gene TRBV7-3 combines with J gene TRBJ2-1; 7 bases line up with TRBD1. Germline assignment: CDR1 SGHTA and CDR2 FQGTGA. The length of the CDR3 is 17 residues. J lost 8 bases, V lost 2 bases, and 15 bases had no gene match. The CDR3 here is CASSLLPRGRGLDEQFF. CDR3 nucleotide sequence: TGTGCCAGCAGCTTATTACCAAGGGGCAGGGGGTTGGATGAGCAGTTCTTC.

Only a few counts were recorded for this clone. The J gene is TRBJ1-5, the V gene TRBV12-3 or TRBV12-4, with 8 bases fitting TRBD1. CDR3 length: 13 residues. The trim removed 8 bases at V and 3 bases at J, leaving 3 bases unmatched. The CDR3, as DNA: TGTGCCAGCCGGGACAGGCCCAATCAGCCCCAGCATTTT. It specifies CASRDRPNQPQHF.

V is TRBV12-3 or TRBV12-4 and J is TRBJ2-7; weak D call: TRBD2 (5 bases). Trimming pared 6 bases from V and 1 base from J, leaving 10 bases between. This CDR3 is 13 amino acids long. CDR3 DNA sequence: TGTGCCAGCAGCCTCACTAGATCCTACGAGCAGTACTTC. Translation gives CASSLTRSYEQYF.

The chain has TRBV28 and TRBJ2-3; 10 bases align to TRBD1. This CDR3 is built from 16 residues. V lost 6 bases, J lost 4 bases, and 10 bases stayed unmatched. Germline V gene lookup returns CDR1 MDHEN and CDR2 SYDVKM. In DNA, the CDR3 is TGTGCCAGCAGGGATGGGACAGGGGCGAGCCCAGATACGCAGTATTTT. It translates to CASRDGTGASPDTQYF.

The chain has TRBV5-1 and TRBJ1-1; TRBD1 matches 8 bases. Trimming removed 5 bases from V and 1 base from J; junction bases left unmatched: 4. This CDR3 region has 14 residues. Germline assignment: CDR1 SGHRS and CDR2 YFSETQ. CDR3 sequence reads: CASRTGTGNTEAFF. The CDR3 DNA sequence: TGCGCCAGCAGGACCGGGACAGGGAACACTGAAGCTTTCTTT.

The rearrangement uses TRBV10-2 and TRBJ1-5, with D perhaps TRBD1 (5 bases). This CDR3 is built from 13 residues. V was cut by 2 bases and J by 6 bases, with 8 bases left in between. Germline V lookup: CDR1 WSHSY, CDR2 SAAADI. Here the CDR3 DNA reads TGCGCCAGCAGTGAGCGGGGGGTTCAGCCCCAGCATTTT. Translation gives CASSERGVQPQHF.

V is TRBV6-2 or TRBV6-3 and J is TRBJ1-1; the D is unclear. The CDR3 has 12 residues. V lost 4 bases and J 11 bases, leaving 14 bases between the germline ends. Germline values: CDR1 MNHEY, CDR2 SVGEGT. This CDR3 reads CASSSSFVGAFF. Here the CDR3 DNA reads TGTGCCAGCAGTTCTTCATTTGTCGGGGCTTTCTTT.

In this sample, this clone turned up a few times. J is TRBJ2-7 and V is TRBV7-9; 9 positions match TRBD2. The CDR3 sequence is 15 residues long. Looked up from germline, CDR1 is SEHNR and CDR2 is FQNEAQ (reference sequence). The junction had 9 bases not matched to a gene; V was cut back by 6 bases and J by 3 bases. The CDR3 loop reads CASSSRQAGGYEQYF. As DNA, the CDR3 is TGTGCCAGCAGTTCCCGCCAAGCGGGAGGCTACGAGCAGTACTTC.

The V gene is TRBV19, the J gene TRBJ1-5, with 8 bases fitting TRBD1. The CDR3 extends over 17 amino acids. The germline V gene encodes CDR1 LNHDA and CDR2 SQIVND (reference sequence). V lost 7 bases to trimming and J lost 2 bases; unmatched junction nucleotides: 13. In nucleotides, the CDR3 is TGTGCCAGTAACCCGACAGGGGCGGGAGCAGGCAATCAGCCCCAGCATTTT. Translation gives CASNPTGAGAGNQPQHF. Full variable domain (rest looked up from reference TRBV19 and TRBJ1-5): DGGITQSPKYLFRKEGQNVTLSCEQNLNHDAMYWYRQDPGQGLRLIYYSQIVNDFQKGDIAEGYSVSREKKESFPLTVTSAQKNPTAFYLCASNPTGAGAGNQPQHFGDGTRLSIL.

The chain combines TRBV7-8 with TRBJ1-2, with unresolved D. Per the germline V gene, CDR1 is SGHVS and CDR2 is FQNEAQ. The CDR3 length is 13 residues. Between the trimmed V and J ends, which lost 1 base and 6 bases, there was a span of 9 bases. CDR3 in amino acids: CASSLVQAHGYTF. The DNA for the CDR3 is TGTGCCAGCAGCTTAGTCCAGGCTCATGGCTACACCTTC.

The table lists this clone with a count of one. This rearrangement joins TRBV24-1 to TRBJ1-2; 7 nucleotides agree with TRBD1. Looked up from germline, CDR1 is KGHDR and CDR2 is SFDVKD. CDR3 length equals 15 residues. The V gene end was trimmed by 6 bases and the J gene end by 0 bases; junction bases not matched to a gene: 6. This CDR3 is CATSPDRSTNYGYTF. The DNA of the CDR3 is TGTGCCACCAGTCCGGACAGGAGCACTAACTATGGCTACACCTTC.

The gene calls are TRBV9 and TRBJ1-4; no clear D gene. CDR3 length: 15 amino acids. Deletions cut 0 bases from V and 0 bases from J, with 6 bases between. CDR1 and CDR2 (germline): SGDLS, YYNGEE. CDR3 amino acids: CASSVGYATNEKLFF. CDR3 coding DNA: TGTGCCAGCAGCGTAGGTTATGCAACTAATGAAAAACTGTTTTTT.

This chain uses TRBV19 with TRBJ1-1, with TRBD1 matching over 7 bases. With V trimmed by 9 bases and J by 1 base, 11 bases remained unmatched. From germline, CDR1 is LNHDA and CDR2 SQIVND (reference sequence). The CDR3 length is 15 residues. This CDR3 reads CASSFRGQRNTEAFF. CDR3 DNA sequence: TGTGCCAGCTCTTTCCGGGGACAGCGGAACACTGAAGCTTTCTTT.

The chain employs TRBV5-1 and TRBJ2-2; D uncertain. This CDR3 region has 15 residues. CDR1 is SGHRS and CDR2 is YFSETQ in the germline V gene. The ends were cut back, 0 bases at V and 1 base at J, with 7 bases in the middle. CDR3 protein: CASSLASLNTGELFF. CDR3 DNA: TGCGCCAGCAGCTTGGCCAGTCTGAACACCGGGGAGCTGTTTTTT.

The chain joins TRBV19 to TRBJ1-2, with D maybe TRBD1 (6 bases). Germline values: CDR1 LNHDA, CDR2 SQIVND (reference sequence). The CDR3 totals 15 residues. V lost 7 bases and J 3 bases, leaving 18 bases between the germline ends. The CDR3 coding sequence is TGTGCCAGTACCCCTCAGACGGGGGGCCACTATGGCTACACCTTC. Its translation: CASTPQTGGHYGYTF.

V usage is TRBV5-1 and J usage is TRBJ1-6; 9 bases agree with TRBD1. The V and J ends lost 4 bases and 10 bases, in that order; junction bases with no gene match: 6. The CDR3 contains 14 residues. Per germline, CDR1 SGHRS and CDR2 YFSETQ. The CDR3 spells CASSPGQGASPLHF. The DNA of the CDR3 is TGCGCCAGCAGCCCGGGACAGGGTGCATCACCCCTCCACTTT.

The chain employs TRBV11-2 and TRBJ1-3; D is possibly TRBD1 (6 bases). Germline CDR1 is SGHAT and CDR2 is FQNNGV. V lost 3 bases and J 2 bases, leaving 14 bases between the germline ends. This CDR3 has 16 residues. CDR3: CASSFGTPVAGNTIYF. CDR3 sequence (DNA): TGTGCCAGCAGCTTCGGGACACCGGTTGCTGGAAACACCATATATTTT.

The V and J genes are TRBV4-1 and TRBJ2-2, with D uncertain. V was cut by 3 bases and J by 1 base, with 12 bases left in between. The CDR3 runs to 16 residues. Germline V gene lookup returns CDR1 MGHRA and CDR2 YSYEKL. CDR3 nucleotides: TGCGCCAGCAGCCACGGTAACAGCCGGAACACCGGGGAGCTGTTTTTT. It translates to CASSHGNSRNTGELFF.

V gene TRBV9 combines with J gene TRBJ1-5, with a possible D match to TRBD1 (5 bases). V was clipped by 7 bases and J by 7 bases, with 18 bases between them. The CDR3 is made up of 14 amino acids. In germline, CDR1 is SGDLS, CDR2 YYNGEE. The CDR3 protein is CASGTGPLGQPQHF. In DNA, the CDR3 is TGTGCCAGCGGCACAGGTCCTTTGGGGCAGCCCCAGCATTTT.

The chain employs TRBV19 and TRBJ1-2; no reliable D call. The CDR3 is made up of 13 amino acids. Deletions cut 3 bases from V and 2 bases from J, with 7 bases between. Germline V gives CDR1 LNHDA, CDR2 SQIVND (reference sequence). The CDR3, as DNA: TGTGCCAGTAGTATGAGTCGAAACTATGGCTACACCTTC. This sequence encodes CASSMSRNYGYTF.